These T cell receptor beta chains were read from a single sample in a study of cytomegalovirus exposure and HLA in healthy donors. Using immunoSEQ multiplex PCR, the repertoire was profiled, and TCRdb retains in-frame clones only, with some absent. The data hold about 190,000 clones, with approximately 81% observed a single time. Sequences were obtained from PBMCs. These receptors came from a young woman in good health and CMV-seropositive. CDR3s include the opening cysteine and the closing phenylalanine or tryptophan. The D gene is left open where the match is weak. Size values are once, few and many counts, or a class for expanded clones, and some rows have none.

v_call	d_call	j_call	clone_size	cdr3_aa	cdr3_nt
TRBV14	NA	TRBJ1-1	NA	CASSPGGTEAFF	TGTGCCAGCAGCCCGGGGGGCACTGAAGCTTTCTTT
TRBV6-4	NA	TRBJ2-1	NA	CASSDSTSGEQFF	TGTGCCAGCAGTGACTCGACAAGCGGTGAGCAGTTCTTC
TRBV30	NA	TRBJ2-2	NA	CAWSVSGMDTGELFF	TGTGCCTGGAGTGTATCAGGGATGGACACCGGGGAGCTGTTTTTT
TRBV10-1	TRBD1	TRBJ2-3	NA	CASSVTGQGRDTQYF	TGCGCCAGCAGTGTCACGGGACAGGGGAGAGATACGCAGTATTTT
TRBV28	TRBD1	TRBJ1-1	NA	CASSIYRGRNTEAFF	TGTGCCAGCAGTATCTACAGGGGGAGGAACACTGAAGCTTTCTTT
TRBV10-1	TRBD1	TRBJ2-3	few	CASRDRQGPDRGHGDTQYF	TGCGCCAGCAGGGACCGACAGGGGCCAGACAGGGGGCATGGAGATACGCAGTATTTT
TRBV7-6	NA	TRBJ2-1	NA	CASSLAGMTMPEQFF	TGTGCCAGCAGCTTAGCTGGGATGACTATGCCTGAGCAGTTCTTC
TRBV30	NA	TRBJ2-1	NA	CAWSRFTAYNEQFF	TGTGCCTGGAGTAGGTTTACAGCCTACAATGAGCAGTTCTTC
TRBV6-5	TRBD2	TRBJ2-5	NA	CASSLLAGGLGETQYF	TGTGCCAGCAGTTTACTAGCGGGGGGGCTCGGGGAGACCCAGTACTTC
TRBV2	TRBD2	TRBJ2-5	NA	CASTYPSAGEETQYF	TGTGCCAGCACTTACCCGAGTGCGGGAGAGGAGACCCAGTACTTC
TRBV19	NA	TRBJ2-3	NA	CASTSLVTDTQYF	TGTGCCAGTACTAGCCTGGTCACAGATACGCAGTATTTT
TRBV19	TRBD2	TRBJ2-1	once	CASSIGLAGADEQFF	TGTGCCAGTAGTATCGGGCTAGCGGGGGCCGATGAGCAGTTCTTC
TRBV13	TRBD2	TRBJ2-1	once	CASSSEGLAGMDEQFF	TGTGCCAGCAGCTCCGAAGGACTAGCGGGGATGGATGAGCAGTTCTTC
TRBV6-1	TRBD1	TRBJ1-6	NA	CASTRDRGAGSPLHF	TGTGCCAGCACTCGGGACAGGGGCGCGGGTTCACCCCTCCACTTT